This T cell receptor (beta chain) came from a study of T cells in Graves' hyperthyroidism and ophthalmopathy. RNA transcripts served as the template for amplifying TCR beta CDR3 regions. An initial round of RT-PCR targeting the TCR CDR3 relied on the HTBI primer set. MiXCR was run by TCRdb on the multiplex PCR reads, yielding one entry per CDR3 protein. The sample lists hundreds of thousands of distinct CDR3 sequences, 14% to 15% occurring once. This clonotype was picked up many times. Germline V gives CDR1 MDHEN, CDR2 SYDVKM. V was trimmed by 9 bases and J by 5 bases, leaving 19 bases between them. The CDR3 covers 14 residues.

The source material was blood. This chain links TRBV28 with TRBJ1-2; the D gene is possibly TRBD1 (5 bases). This sequence originates from a woman aged 40 to 50 with Graves' ophthalmopathy. CDR3 coding DNA: TGTGCCAGTGGTCGGGGACTTAGGCTTTATGGCTACACCTTC. Encoded protein: CASGRGLRLYGYTF.